This TCR beta chain was retrieved from a study of blood T cell repertoires in COVID-19. Study context: Researchers got acute and convalescent COVID-19 samples from the United States, Italy and Spain. T cells, B-cell-depleted T cells, or PBMCs supplied cDNA or gDNA.

V was pared by 5 bases and J by 8 bases, with 18 bases between. Germline CDR1 reads MNHEY; CDR2 reads SVGAGI. This CDR3 region has 15 residues. How the authors handled the data: Reference gene primers were amplified, and this amplification served to estimate nucleated cell counts. Using immunoSEQ multiplex PCR, the repertoire was profiled, and TCRdb retains in-frame clones only, with some absent. The D gene and trimming were derived from the DNA, and the V and J assignments and clone size from that table. Here the sample spans about 43,000 clones, roughly 87% being singletons. The sequencing sample was made of peripheral blood. The chain recombines TRBV6-5 with TRBJ1-4; D gene ambiguous. The TCR was taken from a man aged 55-75 years with active COVID-19. The CDR3 sequence is CASSPRGVVVEKLFF. CDR3 nucleotides: TGTGCCAGCAGTCCTCGCGGGGTAGTGGTGGAAAAACTGTTTTTT.